This TCR beta chain was sequenced during a study of blood T cell repertoires in COVID-19. Only in-frame clones appear in the TCRdb table, and some are missing; sequencing was by immunoSEQ multiplex PCR. This table has about 200,000 clones, 92% appearing once. This CDR3 spans 15 amino acids. The V gene lost 5 bases and the J gene lost 6 bases, with 16 bases spanning the gap. Germline V gene sequence: CDR1 SGHAT, CDR2 FQNNGV. The origin of this receptor is a man between 60 and 75 years old with COVID-19, enrolled during active disease. The rearrangement joins TRBV11-2 to TRBJ2-2; D is perhaps TRBD1 (6 bases). Sequenced: peripheral blood. In nucleotides, the CDR3 is TGTGCCAGCAGCCCGAGTACAGGGCCCGCCGGGGAGCTGTTTTTT. This encodes CASSPSTGPAGELFF.